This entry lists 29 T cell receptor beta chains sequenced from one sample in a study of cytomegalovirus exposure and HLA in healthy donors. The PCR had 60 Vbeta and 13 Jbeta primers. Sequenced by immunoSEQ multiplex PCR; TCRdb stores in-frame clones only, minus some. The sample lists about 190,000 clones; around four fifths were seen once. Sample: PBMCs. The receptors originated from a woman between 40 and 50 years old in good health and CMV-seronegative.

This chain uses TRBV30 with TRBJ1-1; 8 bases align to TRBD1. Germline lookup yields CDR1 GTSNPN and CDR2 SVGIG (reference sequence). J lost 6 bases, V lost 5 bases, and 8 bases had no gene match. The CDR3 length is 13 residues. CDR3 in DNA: TGTGCCTGGGATCAACAGGGGGACCCTGAAGCTTTCTTT. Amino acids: CAWDQQGDPEAFF.

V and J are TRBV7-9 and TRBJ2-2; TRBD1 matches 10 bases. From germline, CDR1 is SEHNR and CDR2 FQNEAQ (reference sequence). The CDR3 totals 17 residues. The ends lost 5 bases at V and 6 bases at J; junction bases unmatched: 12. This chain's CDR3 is CASSPSIGGQGAGELFF. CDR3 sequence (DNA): TGTGCCAGCAGCCCATCCATTGGAGGACAGGGGGCCGGGGAGCTGTTTTTT.

The CDR3 sequence: CASSQGDINYGYTF. For the CDR3, the DNA is TGCGCCAGCAGCCAAGGGGACATAAACTATGGCTACACCTTC. The V call is TRBV4-1, the J call TRBJ1-2, with D possibly TRBD1 on 6 matching bases. This CDR3 has 14 amino acids. Trimming removed 1 base at V and 2 bases at J, with 8 bases between. CDR1 and CDR2 (germline): MGHRA, YSYEKL.

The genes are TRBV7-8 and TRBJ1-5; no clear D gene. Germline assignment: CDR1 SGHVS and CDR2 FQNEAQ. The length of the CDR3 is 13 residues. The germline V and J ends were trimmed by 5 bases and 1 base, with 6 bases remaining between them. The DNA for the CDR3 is TGTGCCAGCAGCCCATCCAGCAATCAGCCCCAGCATTTT. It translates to CASSPSSNQPQHF.

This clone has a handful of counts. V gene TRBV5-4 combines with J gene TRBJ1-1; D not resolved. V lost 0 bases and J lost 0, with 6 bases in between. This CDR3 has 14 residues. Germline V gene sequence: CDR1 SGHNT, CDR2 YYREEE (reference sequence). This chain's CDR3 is CASSLDIMNTEAFF. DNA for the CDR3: TGTGCCAGCAGCTTGGACATAATGAACACTGAAGCTTTCTTT.

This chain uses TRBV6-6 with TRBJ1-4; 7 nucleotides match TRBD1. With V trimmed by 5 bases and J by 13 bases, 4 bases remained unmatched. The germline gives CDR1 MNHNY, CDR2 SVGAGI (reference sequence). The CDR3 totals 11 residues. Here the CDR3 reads CASSPTGVLFF. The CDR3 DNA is TGTGCCAGCAGTCCTACAGGGGTACTGTTTTTT.

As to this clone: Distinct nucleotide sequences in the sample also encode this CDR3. The CDR3 DNA follows: TGTGCCAGTAGTATACAGGGTGACTATGGCTACACCTTC. It is translated as CASSIQGDYGYTF. The chain has TRBV19 and TRBJ1-2; possible D gene TRBD1, 5 bases. Germline lookup yields CDR1 LNHDA and CDR2 SQIVND (reference sequence). The V gene lost 2 bases and the J gene lost 3 bases, with 7 bases spanning the gap. This CDR3 has 13 residues.

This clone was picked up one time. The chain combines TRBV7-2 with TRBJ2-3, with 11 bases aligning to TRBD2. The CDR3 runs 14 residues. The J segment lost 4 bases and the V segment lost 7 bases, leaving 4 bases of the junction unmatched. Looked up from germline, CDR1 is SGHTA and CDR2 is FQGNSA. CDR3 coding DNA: TGTGCCAGCATCCTAGCGGGAGGTTCAGATACGCAGTATTTT. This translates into CASILAGGSDTQYF.

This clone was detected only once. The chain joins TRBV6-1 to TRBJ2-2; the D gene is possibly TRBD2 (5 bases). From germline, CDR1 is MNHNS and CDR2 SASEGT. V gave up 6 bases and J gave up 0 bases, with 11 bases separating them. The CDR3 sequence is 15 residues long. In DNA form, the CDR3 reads TGTGCCAGCAGGAGGGCACATTCGAACACCGGGGAGCTGTTTTTT. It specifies CASRRAHSNTGELFF.

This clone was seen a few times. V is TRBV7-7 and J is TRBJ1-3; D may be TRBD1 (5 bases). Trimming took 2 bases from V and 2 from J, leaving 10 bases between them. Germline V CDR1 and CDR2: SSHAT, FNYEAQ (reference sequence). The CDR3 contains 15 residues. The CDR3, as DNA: TGTGCCAGCAGCTTACAGCCGGGGGCTGGAAACACCATATATTTT. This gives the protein CASSLQPGAGNTIYF. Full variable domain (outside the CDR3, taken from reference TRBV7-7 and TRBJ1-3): GAGVSQSPRYKVTKRGQDVTLRCDPISSHATLYWYQQALGQGPEFLTYFNYEAQPDKSGLPSDRFSAERPEGSISTLTIQRTEQRDSAMYRCASSLQPGAGNTIYFGEGSWLTVV.

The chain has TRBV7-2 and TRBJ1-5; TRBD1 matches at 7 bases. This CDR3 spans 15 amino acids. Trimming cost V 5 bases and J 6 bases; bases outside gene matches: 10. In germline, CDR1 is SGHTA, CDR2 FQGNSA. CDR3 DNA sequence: TGTGCCAGCAGCCTAAGGGACAGCTCATCTCAGCCCCAGCATTTT. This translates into CASSLRDSSSQPQHF.

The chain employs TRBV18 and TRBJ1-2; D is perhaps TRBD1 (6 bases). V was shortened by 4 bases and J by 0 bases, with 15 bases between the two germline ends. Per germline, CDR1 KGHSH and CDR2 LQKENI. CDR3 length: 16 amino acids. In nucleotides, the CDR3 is TGTGCCAGCTCACGAGGGACACTTAGCCCTAACTATGGCTACACCTTC. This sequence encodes CASSRGTLSPNYGYTF.

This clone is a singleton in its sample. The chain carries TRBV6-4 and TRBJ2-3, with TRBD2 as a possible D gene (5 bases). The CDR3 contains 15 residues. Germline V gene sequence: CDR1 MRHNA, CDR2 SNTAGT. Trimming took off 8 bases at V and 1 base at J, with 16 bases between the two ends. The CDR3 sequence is CASALRASGTDTQYF. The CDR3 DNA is TGTGCCAGCGCCTTGAGGGCCTCTGGCACAGATACGCAGTATTTT.

In DNA form, the CDR3 reads TGTGCCAGCAAGCTTACAGGGTCCAAAAACATTCAGTACTTC. Amino acids: CASKLTGSKNIQYF. The V call is TRBV11-1, the J call TRBJ2-4, with D possibly TRBD1 on 6 matching bases. V lost 7 bases, J lost 2 bases, and 12 bases lay in between. The CDR3 is 14 residues long. Germline assignment: CDR1 SGHAT and CDR2 FQDESV (reference sequence).

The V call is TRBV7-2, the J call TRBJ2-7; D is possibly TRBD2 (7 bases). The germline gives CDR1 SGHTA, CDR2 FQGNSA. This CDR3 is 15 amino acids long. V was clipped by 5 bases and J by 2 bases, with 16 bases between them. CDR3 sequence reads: CASSPRGGGTYEQYF. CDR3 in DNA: TGTGCCAGCAGCCCCAGGGGCGGGGGAACCTACGAGCAGTACTTC.

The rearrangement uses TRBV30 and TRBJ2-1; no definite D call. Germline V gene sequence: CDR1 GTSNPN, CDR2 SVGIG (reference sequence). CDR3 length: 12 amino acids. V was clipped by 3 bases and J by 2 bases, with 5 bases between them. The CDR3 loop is CAWSPAYNEQFF. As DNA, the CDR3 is TGTGCCTGGAGCCCAGCCTACAATGAGCAGTTCTTC.

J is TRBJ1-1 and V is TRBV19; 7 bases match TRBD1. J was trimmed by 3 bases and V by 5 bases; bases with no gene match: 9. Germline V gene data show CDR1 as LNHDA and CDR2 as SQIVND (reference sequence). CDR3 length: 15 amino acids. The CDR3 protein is CASSPLDRLDTEAFF. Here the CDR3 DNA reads TGTGCCAGTAGTCCCCTGGACAGGCTGGACACTGAAGCTTTCTTT. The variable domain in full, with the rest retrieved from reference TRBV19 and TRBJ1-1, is DGGITQSPKYLFRKEGQNVTLSCEQNLNHDAMYWYRQDPGQGLRLIYYSQIVNDFQKGDIAEGYSVSREKKESFPLTVTSAQKNPTAFYLCASSPLDRLDTEAFFGQGTRLTVV.

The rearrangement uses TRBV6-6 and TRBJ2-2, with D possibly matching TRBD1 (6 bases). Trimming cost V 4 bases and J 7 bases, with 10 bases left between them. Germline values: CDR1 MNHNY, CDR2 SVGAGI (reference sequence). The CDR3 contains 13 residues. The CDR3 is CASSLQGHGELFF. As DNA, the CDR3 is TGTGCCAGCAGTTTACAGGGTCACGGGGAGCTGTTTTTT.

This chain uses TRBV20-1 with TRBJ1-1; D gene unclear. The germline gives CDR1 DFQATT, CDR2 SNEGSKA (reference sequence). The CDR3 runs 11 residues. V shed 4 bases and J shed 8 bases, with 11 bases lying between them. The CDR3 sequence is CSAKDQVEAFF. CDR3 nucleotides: TGCAGTGCTAAAGACCAGGTAGAAGCTTTCTTT.

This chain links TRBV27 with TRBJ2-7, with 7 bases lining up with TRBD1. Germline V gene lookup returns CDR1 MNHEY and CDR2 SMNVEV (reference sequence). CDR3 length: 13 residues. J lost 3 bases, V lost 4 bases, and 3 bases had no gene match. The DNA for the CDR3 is TGTGCCAGCAGTTCACGACAGGGCTACGAGCAGTACTTC. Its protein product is CASSSRQGYEQYF.

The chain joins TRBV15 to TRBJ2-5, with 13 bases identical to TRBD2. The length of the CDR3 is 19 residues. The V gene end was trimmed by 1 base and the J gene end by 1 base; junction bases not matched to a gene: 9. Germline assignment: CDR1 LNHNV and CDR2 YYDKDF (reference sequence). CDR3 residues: CATSRGLAGGPRVQETQYF. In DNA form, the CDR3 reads TGTGCCACCAGCAGAGGACTAGCGGGAGGACCGAGGGTCCAAGAGACCCAGTACTTC.

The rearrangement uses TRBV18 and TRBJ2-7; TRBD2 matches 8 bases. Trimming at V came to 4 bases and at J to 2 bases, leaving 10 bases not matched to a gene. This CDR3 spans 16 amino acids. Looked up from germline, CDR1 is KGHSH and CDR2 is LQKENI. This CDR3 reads CASSRQTSGLTYEQYF. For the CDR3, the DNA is TGTGCCAGCTCACGCCAAACTAGCGGCCTCACCTACGAGCAGTACTTC.

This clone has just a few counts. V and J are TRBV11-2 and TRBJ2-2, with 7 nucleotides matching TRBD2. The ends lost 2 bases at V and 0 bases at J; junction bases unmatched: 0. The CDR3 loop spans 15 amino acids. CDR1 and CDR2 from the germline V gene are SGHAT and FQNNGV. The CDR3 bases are TGTGCCAGCAGCTTAAGCGGGGCGAACACCGGGGAGCTGTTTTTT. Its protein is CASSLSGANTGELFF.

The CDR3 protein is CSAAIRGNTGELFF. CDR3 bases: TGCAGCGCTGCTATCAGGGGTAACACCGGGGAGCTGTTTTTT. The V gene is TRBV29-1, the J gene TRBJ2-2; D is perhaps TRBD1 (6 bases). The CDR3 extends over 14 amino acids. V lost 7 bases, J lost 2 bases, and 14 bases lay in between. The germline gives CDR1 SQVTM, CDR2 ANQGSEA.

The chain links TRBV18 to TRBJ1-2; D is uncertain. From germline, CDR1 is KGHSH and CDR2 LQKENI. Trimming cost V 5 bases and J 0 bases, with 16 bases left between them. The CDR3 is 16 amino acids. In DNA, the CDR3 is TGTGCCAGCTCATCCGTCGAGGGCAGCACTAACTATGGCTACACCTTC. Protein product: CASSSVEGSTNYGYTF. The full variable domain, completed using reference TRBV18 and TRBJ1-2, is NAGVMQNPRHLVRRRGQEARLRCSPMKGHSHVYWYRQLPEEGLKFMVYLQKENIIDESGMPKERFSAEFPKEGPSILRIQQVVRGDSAAYFCASSSVEGSTNYGYTFGSGTRLTVV.

The DNA of the CDR3 is TGTGCCAGCAGCTTAGAAGGGGGCGGAAGAAACACCATATATTTT. It translates to CASSLEGGGRNTIYF. V usage is TRBV11-3 and J usage is TRBJ1-3; TRBD1 matches 7 bases. The length of the CDR3 is 15 residues. The germline gives CDR1 SGHNT, CDR2 YENEEA. Trimming took 0 bases from V and 5 from J; bases not matched to a gene: 4.

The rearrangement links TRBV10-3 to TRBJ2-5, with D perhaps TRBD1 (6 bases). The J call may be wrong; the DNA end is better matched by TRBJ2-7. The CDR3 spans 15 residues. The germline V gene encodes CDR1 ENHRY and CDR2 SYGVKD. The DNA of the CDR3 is TGTGCCATCAGTGGGGACACAAGAGTCCCCTACGAGCAGTACTTC. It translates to CAISGDTRVPYEQYF.

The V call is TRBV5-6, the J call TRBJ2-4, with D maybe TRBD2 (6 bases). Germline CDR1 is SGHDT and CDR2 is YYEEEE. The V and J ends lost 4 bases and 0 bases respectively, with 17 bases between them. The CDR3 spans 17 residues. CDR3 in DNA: TGTGCCAGCAGCCCGCCCGGACTAAATCTAGCCAAAAACATTCAGTACTTC. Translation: CASSPPGLNLAKNIQYF.

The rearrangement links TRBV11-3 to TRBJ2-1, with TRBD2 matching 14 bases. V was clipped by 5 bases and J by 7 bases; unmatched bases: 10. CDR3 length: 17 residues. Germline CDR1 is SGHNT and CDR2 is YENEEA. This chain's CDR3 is CASSGGTSGRGGNEQFF. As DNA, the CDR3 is TGTGCCAGCAGCGGCGGGACTAGCGGGAGAGGTGGGAATGAGCAGTTCTTC.